This is a list of T cell receptor beta chains from one sample in a study of cytomegalovirus exposure and HLA in healthy donors. Using immunoSEQ multiplex PCR, the repertoire was profiled, and TCRdb retains in-frame clones only, with some absent. The data show some 120,000 clones, 81% seen once. The sequenced sample consisted of PBMCs. These receptors were collected from a woman in her thirties or forties in good health and CMV-seronegative. CDR3s include the opening cysteine and the closing phenylalanine or tryptophan. A D gene is named only where the DNA matches it firmly. A row's size may be missing; if present it is once, few, many or a size class.

12,TRBJ1-2,TRBV10-3,NA,TRBD1,CAIAARGDGYTF,TGTGCCATCGCGGCCAGGGGGGATGGCTACACCTTC
15,TRBJ2-1,TRBV7-9,NA,TRBD2,CASSFPGTSGNEQFF,TGTGCCAGCAGCTTTCCCGGGACTAGTGGCAATGAGCAGTTCTTC
13,TRBJ2-1,TRBV4-1,NA,NA,CASSLLGLREQFF,TGCGCCAGCAGCCTCTTGGGACTCCGCGAGCAGTTCTTC
15,TRBJ1-2,TRBV7-2,NA,TRBD1,CASTSRGQGSYGYTF,TGTGCCAGCACCTCCAGGGGACAGGGGTCGTATGGCTACACCTTC
16,TRBJ2-3,TRBV5-1,NA,TRBD2,CASSPGTSFYLDTQYF,TGCGCCAGCAGCCCCGGGACTAGCTTTTACCTAGATACGCAGTATTTT
13,TRBJ1-1,TRBV19,NA,NA,CASKPGEGTEAFF,TGTGCCAGTAAACCAGGGGAGGGGACTGAAGCTTTCTTT
14,TRBJ1-3,TRBV7-3,NA,NA,CASSLDSSGNTIYF,TGTGCCAGCAGCTTAGACAGCTCTGGAAACACCATATATTTT
17,TRBJ2-5,TRBV5-1,NA,TRBD2,CASSPGLAGAGGETQYF,TGCGCCAGCAGCCCGGGACTAGCGGGGGCCGGGGGGGAGACCCAGTACTTC
15,TRBJ2-2,TRBV18,once,NA,CASSPARVGTGELFF,TGTGCCAGCTCACCCGCCAGGGTGGGTACCGGGGAGCTGTTTTTT
16,TRBJ2-5,TRBV4-2,NA,TRBD2,CASSQDVRAGGETQYF,TGTGCCAGCAGCCAAGATGTGCGAGCGGGAGGTGAGACCCAGTACTTC
18,TRBJ1-3,TRBV7-2,NA,TRBD1,CASSSNYGGMGQGNTIYF,TGTGCCAGCAGCTCAAATTACGGGGGTATGGGACAGGGGAACACCATATATTTT
15,TRBJ1-1,TRBV5-1,NA,NA,CASSLARGGGTEAFF,TGCGCCAGCAGCTTGGCACGCGGGGGAGGCACTGAAGCTTTCTTT
16,TRBJ1-3,TRBV7-2,NA,NA,CASSSQTYRTGNTIYF,TGTGCCAGCAGCTCCCAAACGTACAGGACTGGAAACACCATATATTTT
13,TRBJ1-1,TRBV6-1,few,NA,CASSGGQGTEAFF,TGTGCCAGCAGTGGGGGCCAGGGCACTGAAGCTTTCTTT
15,TRBJ2-3,TRBV6-6,NA,TRBD2,CASSLTSGNTDTQYF,TGTGCCAGCAGTTTGACTAGCGGGAACACAGATACGCAGTATTTT
14,TRBJ2-7,TRBV11-2,NA,NA,CASSLGTAPYEQYF,TGTGCCAGCAGCTTAGGGACAGCCCCCTACGAGCAGTACTTC
15,TRBJ2-1,TRBV6-8,NA,TRBD2,CASRNSGGAWYEQFF,TGTGCCAGCAGAAATAGCGGGGGGGCTTGGTATGAGCAGTTCTTC
13,TRBJ2-7,TRBV9,NA,TRBD2,CASSSGGGYEQYF,TGTGCCAGCAGCTCCGGGGGGGGTTACGAGCAGTACTTC
17,TRBJ2-1,TRBV4-2,NA,TRBD2,CASSQETSGRNYNEQFF,TGTGCCAGCAGCCAAGAAACTAGCGGGAGGAATTACAATGAGCAGTTCTTC
13,TRBJ1-2,TRBV28,NA,NA,CASSLLRVHGYTF,TGTGCCAGCAGTTTGCTGCGGGTTCATGGCTACACCTTC
12,TRBJ1-1,TRBV6-8,once,TRBD1,CASRSQGPEAFF,TGTGCCAGCAGGTCACAGGGGCCTGAAGCTTTCTTT
15,TRBJ1-2,TRBV19,NA,NA,CASSPQGSTNYGYTF,TGTGCCAGTAGTCCGCAGGGCAGCACAAACTATGGCTACACCTTC
12,TRBJ2-2,TRBV11-3,few,NA,CASSYSTGELFF,TGTGCCAGCAGCTACAGTACCGGGGAGCTGTTTTTT
10,TRBJ1-2,TRBV29-1,NA,NA,CSVGRGGYTF,TGCAGCGTTGGCCGCGGCGGCTACACCTTC
15,TRBJ1-1,TRBV19,few,TRBD1,CASSALQGTNTEAFF,TGTGCCAGTAGTGCTCTACAGGGGACGAACACTGAAGCTTTCTTT
14,TRBJ2-7,TRBV7-9,NA,TRBD1,CASSLRTGTTEQYF,TGTGCCAGCAGCTTAAGGACAGGGACGACCGAGCAGTACTTC
16,TRBJ2-5,TRBV5-1,NA,NA,CASSLGGSRTVEAQYF,TGCGCCAGCAGCTTGGGGGGCTCCCGGACAGTAGAGGCCCAGTACTTC
19,TRBJ2-5,TRBV18,NA,TRBD2,CASSPRITSGGTFKETQYF,TGTGCCAGCTCACCACGAATAACTAGCGGGGGGACATTTAAAGAGACCCAGTACTTC
16,TRBJ1-2,TRBV5-4,NA,TRBD1,CASSWLDRGHNYGYTF,TGTGCCAGCAGCTGGCTAGACAGGGGACATAACTATGGCTACACCTTC
16,TRBJ1-2,TRBV4-1,NA,TRBD1,CASSPGQIIANYGYTF,TGCGCCAGCAGCCCGGGACAGATTATAGCTAACTATGGCTACACCTTC
12,TRBJ1-1,TRBV7-9,NA,NA,CASSPGRAEAFF,TGTGCCAGCAGCCCAGGGAGGGCGGAAGCTTTCTTT